This record concerns one T cell receptor (beta chain) sequence. The length of the CDR3 is 13 residues. Germline values: CDR1 SGHRS, CDR2 YFSETQ. Deletions cut 7 bases from V and 0 bases from J, with 8 bases between. TCRdb's table, derived via immunoSEQ multiplex PCR, lists solely in-frame clones and lacks some. This table has 550,000 to 700,000 clones, 73% appearing once. The sample originates from a study of shared clonotypes between healthy human individuals. Sequencing was carried out using memory CD4+ T cells sorted from blood. The subset is: CD45RA-negative fraction. The chain has TRBV5-1 and TRBJ2-1; TRBD1 is a possible D gene (5 bases). The origin of this receptor is a woman under 40 in good health. CDR3 bases: TGCGCCAGCCGCGACAGCTCCTACAATGAGCAGTTCTTC. Translated: CASRDSSYNEQFF.